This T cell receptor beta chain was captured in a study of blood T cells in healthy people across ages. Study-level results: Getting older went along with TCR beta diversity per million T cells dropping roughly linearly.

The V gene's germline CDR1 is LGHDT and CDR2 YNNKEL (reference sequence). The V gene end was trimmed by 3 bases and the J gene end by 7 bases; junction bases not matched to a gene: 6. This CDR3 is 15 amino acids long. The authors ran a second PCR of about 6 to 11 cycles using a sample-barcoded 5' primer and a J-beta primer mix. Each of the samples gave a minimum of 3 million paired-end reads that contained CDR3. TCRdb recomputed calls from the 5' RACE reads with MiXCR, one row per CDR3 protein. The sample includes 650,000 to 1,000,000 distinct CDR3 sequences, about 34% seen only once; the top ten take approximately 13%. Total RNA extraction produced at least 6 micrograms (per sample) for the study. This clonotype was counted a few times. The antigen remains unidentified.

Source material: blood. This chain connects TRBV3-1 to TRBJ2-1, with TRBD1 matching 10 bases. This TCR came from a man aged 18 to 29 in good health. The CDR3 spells CASSQRDRGTNEQFF. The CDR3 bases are TGTGCCAGCAGCCAGAGGGACAGGGGCACAAATGAGCAGTTCTTC.